This T cell receptor (beta chain) was recovered during a study of blood T cell repertoires in COVID-19. Looked up from germline, CDR1 is SGHDT and CDR2 is YYEEEE. The CDR3 loop spans 13 amino acids. Trimming cost V 9 bases and J 11 bases; bases outside gene matches: 11. This clone occurred once. Participants spanned ages roughly 18 to 95 years and resided in 24 US areas. The table came from immunoSEQ multiplex PCR; TCRdb's copy has only in-frame clones and leaves some out. The data contain 300,000 to 350,000 clones, about 87% of them singletons. The specimen was PBMCs or T cells enriched from blood (not recorded which). This clonotype was obtained from a man aged 30 to 39 who had recovered from COVID-19. V is TRBV5-6 and J is TRBJ2-2; the match to TRBD1 covers 9 bases. The CDR3 protein is CATNRGQRFELFF. As DNA, the CDR3 is TGTGCCACCAACAGGGGGCAACGCTTTGAGCTGTTTTTT.